These T cell receptor beta chains were read from a single sample in a study of CD8+ T cells in alopecia areata. Repertoires were generated with immunoSEQ multiplex PCR, while TCRdb's copy carries only in-frame clones and drops some. The repertoire includes 150,000 to 200,000 clones, around 49% of them detected once, and around 10% sits in the top ten. The sample was CD8+ T cells sorted from blood, taken around week 53, from a patient treated with tofacitinib. The receptors come from a human donor with alopecia areata. Each CDR3 is given with its conserved first and last residue. The order of the fields is J gene, D gene, clone size, V gene, CDR3 protein, CDR3 DNA. A D gene is named only where the DNA matches it firmly. The size of a clone is reported for some rows only, either as once, few or many, or as a class for expanded clones.

j_call: TRBJ2-1
d_call: NA
clone_size: NA
v_call: TRBV7-9
cdr3_aa: CASSLAPSDNEQFF
cdr3_nt: TGTGCCAGCAGCTTAGCTCCCAGTGACAATGAGCAGTTCTTC

j_call: TRBJ2-7
d_call: NA
clone_size: NA
v_call: TRBV15
cdr3_aa: CATSRGSPGEQYF
cdr3_nt: TGTGCCACCAGCAGAGGTTCCCCGGGGGAGCAGTACTTC

j_call: TRBJ1-2
d_call: NA
clone_size: NA
v_call: TRBV6-1
cdr3_aa: CASSDGDNYGYTF
cdr3_nt: TGTGCCAGCAGTGATGGCGATAACTATGGCTACACCTTC

j_call: TRBJ2-1
d_call: NA
clone_size: few
v_call: TRBV7-3
cdr3_aa: CASSQGSVEQFF
cdr3_nt: TGTGCCAGCTCTCAGGGGTCCGTTGAGCAGTTCTTC

j_call: TRBJ1-2
d_call: TRBD1
clone_size: few
v_call: TRBV6-5
cdr3_aa: CASSGQGRGYTF
cdr3_nt: TGTGCCAGCAGTGGACAGGGACGCGGCTACACCTTC

j_call: TRBJ1-6
d_call: NA
clone_size: NA
v_call: TRBV30
cdr3_aa: CAWIDSNSPLHF
cdr3_nt: TGTGCCTGGATTGACAGTAATTCACCCCTCCACTTT

j_call: TRBJ2-2
d_call: TRBD1
clone_size: NA
v_call: TRBV5-6
cdr3_aa: CASSYDRDSGELFF
cdr3_nt: TGTGCCAGCAGCTATGACAGGGATTCCGGGGAGCTGTTTTTT

j_call: TRBJ2-5
d_call: TRBD1
clone_size: NA
v_call: TRBV27
cdr3_aa: CASSHRGRGETQYF
cdr3_nt: TGTGCCAGCTCCCACAGGGGAAGGGGAGAGACCCAGTACTTC

j_call: TRBJ2-5
d_call: TRBD2
clone_size: NA
v_call: TRBV6-4
cdr3_aa: CASSATSGGTETQYF
cdr3_nt: TGTGCCAGCAGTGCGACTAGCGGGGGGACCGAGACCCAGTACTTC

j_call: TRBJ1-5
d_call: NA
clone_size: once
v_call: TRBV27
cdr3_aa: CASSPFFQNQPQHF
cdr3_nt: TGTGCCAGCAGTCCCTTCTTTCAAAATCAGCCCCAGCATTTT

j_call: TRBJ2-7
d_call: NA
clone_size: NA
v_call: TRBV6-1
cdr3_aa: CASNPYPSSYEQYF
cdr3_nt: TGTGCCAGCAACCCTTACCCCAGCTCCTACGAGCAGTACTTC

j_call: TRBJ2-1
d_call: NA
clone_size: NA
v_call: TRBV7-9
cdr3_aa: CASSNGRGENEQFF
cdr3_nt: TGTGCCAGCAGCAACGGACGGGGTGAGAATGAGCAGTTCTTC

j_call: TRBJ2-3
d_call: NA
clone_size: NA
v_call: TRBV28
cdr3_aa: CAILRREGTDTQYF
cdr3_nt: TGTGCCATCTTGCGGCGTGAAGGCACAGATACGCAGTATTTT

j_call: TRBJ1-2
d_call: NA
clone_size: NA
v_call: TRBV27
cdr3_aa: CASSPANRENYGYTF
cdr3_nt: TGTGCCAGCAGTCCGGCCAACAGGGAGAACTATGGCTACACCTTC

j_call: TRBJ2-1
d_call: TRBD2
clone_size: few
v_call: TRBV4-1
cdr3_aa: CASSQIATSGATYNEQFF
cdr3_nt: TGCGCCAGCAGCCAAATCGCGACTAGCGGGGCGACCTACAATGAGCAGTTCTTC

j_call: TRBJ1-2
d_call: TRBD1
clone_size: NA
v_call: TRBV9
cdr3_aa: CASSVVDRGYGYTF
cdr3_nt: TGTGCCAGCAGCGTAGTCGACAGGGGCTATGGCTACACCTTC

j_call: TRBJ2-1
d_call: NA
clone_size: few
v_call: TRBV25-1
cdr3_aa: CASSDIQVSSYNEQFF
cdr3_nt: TGTGCCAGCAGTGATATCCAGGTGTCCTCCTACAATGAGCAGTTCTTC

j_call: TRBJ2-7
d_call: NA
clone_size: NA
v_call: TRBV16
cdr3_aa: CASSQVGKGYEQYF
cdr3_nt: TGTGCCAGCAGCCAAGTGGGTAAGGGCTACGAGCAGTACTTC

j_call: TRBJ1-5
d_call: NA
clone_size: NA
v_call: TRBV6-5
cdr3_aa: CASSYRASGNQPQHF
cdr3_nt: TGTGCCAGCAGTTACCGTGCTAGCGGCAATCAGCCCCAGCATTTT

j_call: TRBJ2-7
d_call: NA
clone_size: NA
v_call: TRBV5-1
cdr3_aa: CASSLAVNYEQYF
cdr3_nt: TGCGCCAGCAGCTTGGCGGTCAACTACGAGCAGTACTTC

j_call: TRBJ1-6
d_call: NA
clone_size: few
v_call: TRBV11-2
cdr3_aa: CASSLAAGSSYNSPLHF
cdr3_nt: TGTGCCAGCAGCTTAGCTGCGGGGAGCTCCTATAATTCACCCCTCCACTTT

j_call: TRBJ2-7
d_call: NA
clone_size: NA
v_call: TRBV5-1
cdr3_aa: CASSLAGTQTYEQYF
cdr3_nt: TGCGCCAGCAGCCTTGCTGGGACACAGACCTACGAGCAGTACTTC

j_call: TRBJ2-6
d_call: TRBD2
clone_size: NA
v_call: TRBV5-4
cdr3_aa: CASSLRGAGANVLTF
cdr3_nt: TGTGCCAGCAGCTTACGGGGGGCTGGGGCCAACGTCCTGACTTTC

j_call: TRBJ1-2
d_call: NA
clone_size: once
v_call: TRBV5-1
cdr3_aa: CASSSGQSIYGYTF
cdr3_nt: TGCGCCAGCAGCTCCGGACAGTCTATCTATGGCTACACCTTC

j_call: TRBJ1-1
d_call: NA
clone_size: NA
v_call: TRBV7-2
cdr3_aa: CASSLQAMNTEAFF
cdr3_nt: TGTGCCAGCAGCTTACAGGCGATGAACACTGAAGCTTTCTTT

j_call: TRBJ1-2
d_call: TRBD1
clone_size: NA
v_call: TRBV15
cdr3_aa: CATSRGTGANYGYTF
cdr3_nt: TGTGCCACCAGCAGAGGGACAGGGGCAAACTATGGCTACACCTTC

j_call: TRBJ2-2
d_call: NA
clone_size: NA
v_call: TRBV21-1
cdr3_aa: CASSKSRTGGIGELFF
cdr3_nt: TGTGCCAGCAGCAAGTCCAGGACAGGGGGAATCGGGGAGCTGTTTTTT

j_call: TRBJ1-3
d_call: NA
clone_size: NA
v_call: TRBV30
cdr3_aa: CAWSVRLAWDTIYF
cdr3_nt: TGTGCCTGGAGTGTACGACTTGCCTGGGACACCATATATTTT

j_call: TRBJ2-5
d_call: TRBD1
clone_size: NA
v_call: TRBV27
cdr3_aa: CASSYLGQGRQETQYF
cdr3_nt: TGTGCCAGCAGTTACCTGGGACAGGGAAGGCAAGAGACCCAGTACTTC

j_call: TRBJ1-6
d_call: TRBD1
clone_size: NA
v_call: TRBV9
cdr3_aa: CASSADRVGSPLHF
cdr3_nt: TGTGCCAGCAGCGCCGACAGGGTAGGTTCACCCCTCCACTTT

j_call: TRBJ2-5
d_call: NA
clone_size: NA
v_call: TRBV5-4
cdr3_aa: CASSLQGRDETQYF
cdr3_nt: TGTGCCAGCAGCTTGCAGGGGAGAGATGAGACCCAGTACTTC